Reported below is one T cell receptor (beta chain). The antigen remains unidentified. This sample is part of a study of tumor-infiltrating lymphocytes in localized non-small cell lung cancer. Study background: Patients included smokers and never-smokers with various histologies, some sampled after neoadjuvant chemotherapy. Study-wide results and limits: Not all patients were TCR sequenced, owing to tissue quantity. Recurrence-free survival showed no association with tumor T-cell fraction. TCRbeta sequencing showed higher T cell infiltration in tumors than uninvolved lung.

From germline, CDR1 is SGHRS and CDR2 YFSETQ. The CDR3 has 18 residues. J gave up 0 bases and V 4 bases, and 6 bases lay outside the gene matches. Profiling relied on immunoSEQ multiplex PCR, and the TCRdb table lists in-frame clones only, not all of them. The sample lists some 15,000 clones; about 48% were seen once. The origin of this receptor is a human donor with non-small cell lung cancer. Material for sequencing was lung tumor tissue. The V gene is TRBV5-1, the J gene TRBJ2-6; 11 positions agree with TRBD1. This CDR3 reads CASSLGQGAPSGANVLTF. The CDR3 DNA sequence: TGCGCCAGCAGCCTCGGACAGGGGGCGCCCTCTGGGGCCAACGTCCTGACTTTC.